These 15 T cell receptor beta chains were all obtained from the same sample, sequenced in a study of post-analysis software for immune sequencing data (dated by TCRdb to about 2015). Receptors were amplified or captured by PCR. Sequencing took place on an Illumina HiSeq 2500. To reduce PCR and sequencing biases, unique molecular identifiers were incorporated into the TCR beta cDNA libraries. TCRdb took the public reads, trimmed them with fastp at Q25, ran MiXCR for clone calling and kept in-frame beta chains. Rows with one shared CDR3 protein collapse into an entry with the most common genes and DNA. Present in this sample are 350,000 to 450,000 distinct CDR3 sequences, less than 35% of which were seen just once. The ten largest account for around an eighth of the sample. Which antigens these TCRs recognize remains unknown. What the research found in general, with its limitations: Roughly 5 TRBV segments, including TRBV5-6, TRBV5-1 and TRBV20-1, were significantly more frequent in patients than controls.

Sequencing used blood. The receptors derive from a girl aged 10 to 17 with multiple sclerosis.

The chain uses TRBV28 and TRBJ2-6; TRBD2 is a possible D gene (5 bases). This CDR3 has 18 residues. Germline values: CDR1 MDHEN, CDR2 SYDVKM. V shed 4 bases and J shed 2 bases, with 18 bases lying between them. This chain's CDR3 is CASSSSTIRGAGANVLTF. The CDR3 DNA reads TGTGCCAGCAGTTCAAGTACGATCCGGGGAGCTGGGGCCAACGTCCTGACTTTC.

The J gene is TRBJ1-2, the V gene TRBV12-3 or TRBV12-4; D not resolved. CDR3 length: 14 amino acids. V was cut by 1 base and J by 4 bases, with 10 bases left in between. The CDR3 DNA reads TGTGCCAGCAGTTTAGGCAGGAACCTCTATGGCTACACCTTC. Its translation is CASSLGRNLYGYTF.

This clonotype was seen more than once but under ten times. The chain employs TRBV7-9 and TRBJ2-5; D unresolved. V was clipped by 1 base and J by 4 bases, with 13 bases between them. This CDR3 contains 15 residues. Per the germline V gene, CDR1 is SEHNR and CDR2 is FQNEAQ (reference sequence). In nucleotides, the CDR3 is TGTGCCAGCAGCTTAGGGCCCCTCGAATTAGAGACCCAGTACTTC. Its protein is CASSLGPLELETQYF.

The chain joins TRBV20-1 to TRBJ2-3; TRBD1 is a possible D gene (6 bases). CDR1 DFQATT and CDR2 SNEGSKA come from the germline V gene (reference sequence). The CDR3 sequence is 12 residues long. The V and J ends lost 5 bases and 11 bases respectively, with 17 bases between them. CDR3 protein: CSAGTDRKQQYF. In nucleotides, the CDR3 is TGCAGTGCTGGGACCGACAGGAAACAGCAGTATTTT.

The chain employs TRBV4-2 and TRBJ1-2; tentatively, D is TRBD1 (6 bases). Germline-derived CDR1 and CDR2 are LGHNA and YNFKEQ. The CDR3 has 12 amino acids. V lost 4 bases and J lost 6, with 9 bases in between. Here the CDR3 DNA reads TGTGCCAGCAGCCTATGGACAGATGGCTACACCTTC. This translates into CASSLWTDGYTF.

The rearrangement joins TRBV5-1 to TRBJ2-5; 7 positions match TRBD2. Losses at the gene ends were 1 base for V and 5 bases for J; bases not matched to a gene: 14. The CDR3 contains 17 residues. The germline gives CDR1 SGHRS, CDR2 YFSETQ. The CDR3 region is CASSLPAGTLSHETQYF. The CDR3 bases are TGCGCCAGCAGCTTGCCAGCGGGAACCCTCTCCCATGAGACCCAGTACTTC.

The rearrangement joins TRBV13 to TRBJ2-1; the match to TRBD2 covers 11 bases. This CDR3 has 16 residues. Germline-derived CDR1 and CDR2 are PRHDT and FYEKMQ (reference sequence). J lost 9 bases, V lost 4 bases, and 11 bases had no gene match. This chain's CDR3 is CASSSPYSGGATEQFF. In DNA, the CDR3 is TGTGCCAGCAGCTCGCCCTATAGCGGGGGGGCCACTGAGCAGTTCTTC. Full variable domain (outside the CDR3, taken from reference TRBV13 and TRBJ2-1): AAGVIQSPRHLIKEKRETATLKCYPIPRHDTVYWYQQGPGQDPQFLISFYEKMQSDKGSIPDRFSAQQFSDYHSELNMSSLELGDSALYFCASSSPYSGGATEQFFGPGTRLTVL.

The V and J genes are TRBV7-8 and TRBJ1-2; 7 bases are shared with TRBD1. Germline CDR1 reads SGHVS; CDR2 reads FQNEAQ. CDR3 size: 14 residues. V lost 4 bases, J lost 8 bases, and 10 bases stayed unmatched. The CDR3 sequence is CASSSGTVVRGYTF. In nucleotides, the CDR3 is TGTGCCAGCAGCTCCGGGACAGTGGTGCGCGGCTACACCTTC.

V is TRBV4-2 and J is TRBJ2-1; 9 bases are a match to TRBD2. The CDR3 is 16 amino acids. From germline, CDR1 is LGHNA and CDR2 YNFKEQ. The V and J ends lost 0 bases and 6 bases, in that order; junction bases with no gene match: 6. This CDR3 is CASSQESLAGSNEQFF. In DNA form, the CDR3 reads TGTGCCAGCAGCCAAGAATCACTAGCGGGCAGCAATGAGCAGTTCTTC.

The sample holds a few counts of this clonotype. The V and J genes are TRBV6-1 and TRBJ2-5; 11 bases fit TRBD2. The V segment lost 0 bases and the J segment 5 bases; nucleotides outside the gene matches: 2. Germline V CDR1 and CDR2: MNHNS, SASEGT. CDR3 length: 15 residues. The CDR3 here is CASSEATSGGETQYF. As DNA, the CDR3 is TGTGCCAGCAGTGAAGCAACTAGCGGGGGCGAGACCCAGTACTTC.

The chain is built from TRBV27 and TRBJ2-1; 13 positions match TRBD2. Germline V gene lookup returns CDR1 MNHEY and CDR2 SMNVEV (reference sequence). The CDR3 consists of 18 residues. Trimming cost V 8 bases and J 0 bases; bases outside gene matches: 10. CDR3 DNA sequence: TGTGCCAGCGGGTCCGGGACTAGCGGGGTTGGCTCCTACAATGAGCAGTTCTTC. Its translation is CASGSGTSGVGSYNEQFF.

This chain uses TRBV5-1 with TRBJ2-5; 8 nucleotides match TRBD1. The ends lost 2 bases at V and 5 bases at J; junction bases unmatched: 11. Per germline, CDR1 SGHRS and CDR2 YFSETQ. CDR3 length equals 16 residues. DNA for the CDR3: TGCGCCAGCAGCTTCTCAGGGGGCATCGATCGGGAGACCCAGTACTTC. Translating gives CASSFSGGIDRETQYF.

This clonotype was detected only a few times. The rearrangement links TRBV3-1 to TRBJ1-1; D ambiguous. Germline-derived CDR1 and CDR2 are LGHDT and YNNKEL (reference sequence). The CDR3 runs to 11 residues. Trimming pared 4 bases from V and 4 bases from J, leaving 4 bases between. The CDR3 DNA reads as TGTGCCAGCAGCCGGGCCACTGAAGCTTTCTTT. It translates to CASSRATEAFF. Together with reference TRBV3-1 and TRBJ1-1, the CDR3 gives the full variable domain: DTAVSQTPKYLVTQMGNDKSIKCEQNLGHDTMYWYKQDSKKFLKIMFSYNNKELIINETVPNRFSPKSPDKAHLNLHINSLELGDSAVYFCASSRATEAFFGQGTRLTVV.

The sample holds a few counts of this clonotype. The rearrangement uses TRBV4-1 and TRBJ1-2, with D hard to call. CDR1 and CDR2 from the germline V gene are MGHRA and YSYEKL. V shed 1 base and J shed 4 bases, with 10 bases lying between them. This CDR3 region has 14 residues. The CDR3 nucleotides are TGCGCCAGCAGCCAAGCGGTCTTCGGCTATGGCTACACCTTC. Translating it yields CASSQAVFGYGYTF.

The chain uses TRBV6-6 and TRBJ1-5; 9 positions match TRBD1. Germline lookup yields CDR1 MNHNY and CDR2 SVGAGI (reference sequence). The CDR3 sequence is 15 residues long. V was clipped by 5 bases and J by 0 bases; unmatched bases: 2. CDR3 in amino acids: CASSRDRDSNQPQHF. CDR3 nucleotides: TGTGCCAGCAGTCGGGACAGGGATAGCAATCAGCCCCAGCATTTT.